The following is a TCR beta chain sequence with its context. Its antigen is unidentified. This record belongs to a study of OX40 agonist ivuxolimab in advanced cancers. Whole-study findings and limits: The study observed clonal expansion of CD4+ and CD8+ blood T cells by week 6 at 0.1 to 3.0 mg/kg. The mean number of expanded clones was higher in CD8+ T cells than in CD4+.

The CDR3 runs 17 residues. Germline V gene sequence: CDR1 SGHTA, CDR2 FQGNSA. V was shortened by 2 bases and J by 1 base, with 15 bases between the two germline ends. Assay used: immunoSEQ multiplex PCR; TCRdb lists only in-frame clones, some missing. The data hold some 100,000 clones, with roughly 90% observed a single time. This receptor was obtained from an adult with an advanced solid tumor such as melanoma, head and neck, liver or kidney cancer. Sequences were derived from CD4+ or CD8+ T cells sorted from blood, sampled in a trial of the OX40 agonist ivuxolimab. The chain recombines TRBV7-2 with TRBJ1-5; tentative D call: TRBD1 (5 bases). The CDR3 nucleotides read TGTGCCAGCAGCTTAAAGGTGGGGGGGGAGAGCAATCAGCCCCAGCATTTT. As protein: CASSLKVGGESNQPQHF.